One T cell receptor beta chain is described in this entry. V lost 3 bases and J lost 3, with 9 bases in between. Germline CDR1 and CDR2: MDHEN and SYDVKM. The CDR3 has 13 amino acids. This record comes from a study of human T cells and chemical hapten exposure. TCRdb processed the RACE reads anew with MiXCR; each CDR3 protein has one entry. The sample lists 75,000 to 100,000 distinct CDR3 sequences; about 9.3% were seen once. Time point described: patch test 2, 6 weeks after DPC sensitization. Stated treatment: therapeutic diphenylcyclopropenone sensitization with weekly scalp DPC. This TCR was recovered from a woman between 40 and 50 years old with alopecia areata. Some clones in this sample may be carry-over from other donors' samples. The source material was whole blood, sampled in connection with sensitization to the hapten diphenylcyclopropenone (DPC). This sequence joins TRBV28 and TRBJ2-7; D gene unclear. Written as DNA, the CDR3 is TGTGCCAGCAGTTTCCAGCGCCGCTACGAGCAGTACTTC. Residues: CASSFQRRYEQYF.